Sequencing of this TCR beta chain was carried out in a study of CD8 T cells in ankylosing spondylitis. Study-level results: Matched synovial fluid from ankylosing spondylitis patients was reported to be enriched for disease-linked clones. Roughly eight highly homologous variants made up a TCR beta motif that seemed to typify ankylosing spondylitis blood.

Library preparation for TCR beta used quantitative 5'-RACE with molecular barcodes. TCRdb re-analysed the 5' RACE reads in MiXCR, keeping a single row per CDR3 protein. The sample has roughly 440,000 distinct CDR3 sequences, roughly 18% seen once. This clonotype has only a few counts. Its antigen remains unknown. This CDR3 has 13 amino acids. J gave up 8 bases and V 6 bases, and 8 bases lay outside the gene matches. The clonotype was recovered from a male donor with ankylosing spondylitis. This chain connects TRBV12-3 or TRBV12-4 to TRBJ1-2, with 8 bases identical to TRBD1. Sequencing was done on a sample of blood, either unsorted or a sorted T cell fraction (not recorded which). CDR3 amino acids: CASSPGQGWGYTF. CDR3 in DNA: TGTGCCAGCAGCCCTGGACAGGGATGGGGCTACACCTTC.